The 32 T cell receptor beta chains in this list originate from one sample, sequenced in a study of response to subunit inactivated influenza vaccine. One entry per CDR3 protein, called by TCRdb with MiXCR from the RT-PCR reads. The repertoire holds 150,000 to 200,000 distinct CDR3 sequences, with about 12% as singletons. Separately, the same data were catalogued under a study of T cells expressing NK-cell markers. That study reports: As the method of synthesis, 5'RACE template switching with UMIs yielded TCR beta cDNA.

Here the sequenced sample was CD8+ T cells sorted from PBMCs, taken roughly 13 days after vaccination. These receptors all stem from a man aged 45-60 years who received an inactivated influenza vaccine.

This clonotype has a handful of counts. The CDR3 spells CASSLTGGNGYTF. Written as DNA, the CDR3 is TGTGCCAGCAGCCTGACGGGGGGGAATGGCTACACCTTC. The chain employs TRBV6-1 and TRBJ1-2, with D perhaps TRBD1 (5 bases). Germline V gene data show CDR1 as MNHNS and CDR2 as SASEGT. The CDR3 extends over 13 amino acids. V was shortened by 6 bases and J by 6 bases, with 14 bases between the two germline ends.

This clonotype was detected once. The rearrangement links TRBV6-2 or TRBV6-3 to TRBJ2-5; D may match TRBD1 or TRBD2 (5 bases each). Looked up from germline, CDR1 is MNHEY and CDR2 is SVGEGT. The CDR3 has 13 amino acids. V was trimmed by 4 bases and J by 7 bases, leaving 13 bases between them. In DNA form, the CDR3 reads TGTGCCAGCAGTTTGGGACCGTCGGTGACCCAGTACTTC. Its protein product is CASSLGPSVTQYF.

This clonotype was counted only a few times. The chain employs TRBV2 and TRBJ1-5, with D uncertain. Germline V gene data show CDR1 as SNHLY and CDR2 as FYNNEI. The V and J ends lost 2 bases and 7 bases respectively, with 12 bases between them. The CDR3 runs 14 residues. The CDR3 loop reads CASSEIWVEQPQHF. The CDR3 DNA reads TGTGCCAGCAGTGAAATTTGGGTTGAGCAGCCCCAGCATTTT.

The rearrangement uses TRBV10-2 and TRBJ2-2; D gene unclear. The CDR3 sequence is 13 residues long. The V gene lost 3 bases and the J gene lost 4 bases, with 6 bases spanning the gap. Germline V CDR1 and CDR2: WSHSY, SAAADI. CDR3 sequence: CASSDSGTGELFF. CDR3 in DNA: TGCGCCAGCAGTGACTCGGGCACCGGGGAGCTGTTTTTT.

This clonotype showed up just a few times. The gene calls are TRBV4-3 and TRBJ2-7; D is possibly TRBD2 (7 bases). The CDR3 consists of 15 residues. The germline V gene encodes CDR1 LGHNA and CDR2 YSLEER. The V gene lost 0 bases and the J gene lost 0 bases, with 9 bases spanning the gap. CDR3 sequence reads: CASSQDRGASYEQYF. Here the CDR3 DNA reads TGCGCCAGCAGCCAAGACCGGGGGGCCTCCTACGAGCAGTACTTC.

The chain employs TRBV7-3 and TRBJ1-2, with a possible D match to TRBD1 (5 bases). Trimming shortened V by 2 bases and J by 2 bases, and 6 bases separated the two germline ends. This CDR3 spans 13 amino acids. Looked up from germline, CDR1 is SGHTA and CDR2 is FQGTGA. The CDR3 DNA reads TGTGCCAGCAGCTTAGAGGGGAACTATGGCTACACCTTC. Translation: CASSLEGNYGYTF.

The rearrangement uses TRBV27 and TRBJ2-6, with D perhaps matching TRBD1 (5 bases). Between the trimmed V and J ends, which lost 3 bases and 2 bases, there was a span of 8 bases. This CDR3 is built from 15 residues. Per germline, CDR1 MNHEY and CDR2 SMNVEV (reference sequence). The CDR3 here is CASSLSGTGANVLTF. CDR3 coding DNA: TGTGCCAGCAGTTTGTCAGGGACTGGGGCCAACGTCCTGACTTTC.

This clonotype was observed at least ten times. The V call is TRBV29-1, the J call TRBJ2-1; D perhaps matches TRBD1 (6 bases). V lost 0 bases, J lost 6 bases, and 21 bases lay in between. This CDR3 spans 17 amino acids. Germline V gene lookup returns CDR1 SQVTM and CDR2 ANQGSEA. CDR3 region: CSVEDGTTPTLGNEQFF. DNA for the CDR3: TGCAGCGTTGAAGACGGGACAACTCCTACTTTAGGCAATGAGCAGTTCTTC.

The V and J genes are TRBV6-1 and TRBJ2-7; D might be TRBD1 or TRBD2, each matching 5 bases. Germline lookup yields CDR1 MNHNS and CDR2 SASEGT. There are 15 residues in the CDR3. The germline V and J ends were trimmed by 7 bases and 0 bases, with 16 bases remaining between them. The CDR3: CASTYRDDSSYEQYF. In DNA, the CDR3 is TGTGCCAGCACCTACCGGGACGACAGCTCCTACGAGCAGTACTTC.

This clonotype was observed many times. This sequence joins TRBV28 and TRBJ2-3; weak D call: TRBD2 (6 bases). Trimming left V 1 base short and J 5 bases short, with 13 bases between. The CDR3 runs to 15 residues. The germline V gene encodes CDR1 MDHEN and CDR2 SYDVKM. The CDR3 loop reads CASSLSAGLGDTQYF. In nucleotides, the CDR3 is TGTGCCAGCAGTTTATCTGCGGGACTCGGAGATACGCAGTATTTT.

J is TRBJ1-5 and V is TRBV15, with D perhaps TRBD1 (5 bases). The V and J ends lost 0 bases and 7 bases respectively, with 13 bases between them. Per germline, CDR1 LNHNV and CDR2 YYDKDF (reference sequence). The CDR3 is 15 amino acids. The CDR3 reads CATSRDRGLRQPQHF. The CDR3 DNA reads as TGTGCCACCAGCAGAGATCGGGGGTTACGCCAGCCCCAGCATTTT.

This clonotype was counted only a few times. This chain links TRBV7-9 with TRBJ2-3; D not resolved. Germline V gene data show CDR1 as SEHNR and CDR2 as FQNEAQ (reference sequence). V lost 5 bases, J lost 4 bases, and 16 bases lay in between. The CDR3 is made up of 15 amino acids. CDR3 coding DNA: TGTGCCAGCAGCCCGCCTGACGGGCATGCAGATACGCAGTATTTT. This codes for CASSPPDGHADTQYF. The complete variable domain, with remaining parts taken from reference TRBV7-9 and TRBJ2-3, reads DTGVSQNPRHKITKRGQNVTFRCDPISEHNRLYWYRQTLGQGPEFLTYFQNEAQLEKSRLLSDRFSAERPKGSFSTLEIQRTEQGDSAMYLCASSPPDGHADTQYFGPGTRLTVL.

Only a few counts were recorded for this clonotype. The chain has TRBV12-3 or TRBV12-4 and TRBJ2-7; possibly TRBD1 for D (6 bases). Trimming took off 6 bases at V and 0 bases at J, with 12 bases between the two ends. This CDR3 is 14 amino acids long. The CDR3 sequence is CASSGQLYSYEQYF. In DNA, the CDR3 is TGTGCCAGCAGCGGACAGCTTTACTCCTACGAGCAGTACTTC.

This clonotype was seen more than once but under ten times. V is TRBV29-1 and J is TRBJ1-5, with no clear D. The V gene lost 3 bases and the J gene lost 0 bases, with 9 bases spanning the gap. Looked up from germline, CDR1 is SQVTM and CDR2 is ANQGSEA. CDR3 size: 14 residues. The CDR3: CSVDTGDSNQPQHF. CDR3 bases: TGCAGCGTTGACACTGGGGATAGCAATCAGCCCCAGCATTTT.

The genes are TRBV2 and TRBJ2-2; tentatively, D is TRBD1 or TRBD2 (5 bases each). The V gene lost 7 bases and the J gene lost 6 bases, with 15 bases spanning the gap. The CDR3 is 14 amino acids. Germline assignment: CDR1 SNHLY and CDR2 FYNNEI. CDR3 residues: CASMFWDGSGELFF. DNA of the CDR3: TGTGCCAGCATGTTTTGGGACGGTTCCGGGGAGCTGTTTTTT.

There are many counts of this clonotype. CDR3 sequence (DNA): TGTGCCAGCAGTTTACCCCTCACGACTAGCGGGAGGTCCTCCTACGAGCAGTACTTC. As protein: CASSLPLTTSGRSSYEQYF. This chain connects TRBV28 to TRBJ2-7; TRBD2 aligns across 13 bases. The CDR3 length is 19 residues. Unmatched junction bases numbered 10, after V lost 2 bases and J lost 0 bases. Germline V lookup: CDR1 MDHEN, CDR2 SYDVKM.

This clonotype showed up just a few times. This sequence joins TRBV9 and TRBJ2-2; D remains unclear. V was shortened by 0 bases and J by 5 bases, with 11 bases between the two germline ends. CDR1 and CDR2 from the germline V gene are SGDLS and YYNGEE. The CDR3 sequence is 15 residues long. The CDR3 nucleotides read TGTGCCAGCAGCGTAGAATCGTTGGGGACCGGGGAGCTGTTTTTT. This encodes CASSVESLGTGELFF. Based on the CDR3 plus reference TRBV9 and TRBJ2-2, the full variable domain is DSGVTQTPKHLITATGQRVTLRCSPRSGDLSVYWYQQSLDQGLQFLIQYYNGEERAKGNILERFSAQQFPDLHSELNLSSLELGDSALYFCASSVESLGTGELFFGEGSRLTVL.

Only a few counts were recorded for this clonotype. The chain employs TRBV5-4 and TRBJ2-3; no reliable D call. Trimming pared 4 bases from V and 6 bases from J, leaving 21 bases between. The germline gives CDR1 SGHNT, CDR2 YYREEE (reference sequence). The CDR3 has 16 amino acids. CDR3 nucleotide sequence: TGTGCCAGCAGCCAAACAACATCGTCCCTTTGGGATACGCAGTATTTT. It is translated as CASSQTTSSLWDTQYF. The variable domain in full, completed from reference TRBV5-4 and TRBJ2-3, reads ETGVTQSPTHLIKTRGQQVTLRCSSQSGHNTVSWYQQALGQGPQFIFQYYREEENGRGNFPPRFSGLQFPNYSSELNVNALELDDSALYLCASSQTTSSLWDTQYFGPGTRLTVL.

The gene calls are TRBV7-2 and TRBJ2-7; a possible D gene is TRBD2 (6 bases). Trimming removed 5 bases from V and 0 bases from J, with 14 bases in between. CDR3 length: 15 residues. Germline-derived CDR1 and CDR2 are SGHTA and FQGNSA. The CDR3 coding sequence is TGTGCCAGCAGCCCTCGGGACTTCCGCTCCTACGAGCAGTACTTC. Its translation: CASSPRDFRSYEQYF.

The table lists this clonotype with a few counts. The chain employs TRBV5-6 and TRBJ2-7; D gene uncertain. The CDR3 is 13 amino acids. The germline V and J ends were trimmed by 3 bases and 2 bases, with 9 bases remaining between them. Germline V gives CDR1 SGHDT, CDR2 YYEEEE. Here the CDR3 reads CASSYASTYEQYF. CDR3 DNA: TGTGCCAGCAGCTATGCCTCGACCTACGAGCAGTACTTC.

There are many counts of this clonotype. The chain employs TRBV11-2 and TRBJ1-1; no firm D call. The CDR3 length is 15 residues. V was pared by 1 base and J by 0 bases, with 9 bases between. Germline loops: CDR1 SGHAT, CDR2 FQNNGV. The CDR3 DNA is TGTGCCAGCAGCTTAGTGGCAGGCGTGAACACTGAAGCTTTCTTT. Translation gives CASSLVAGVNTEAFF.

This clonotype was counted many times. The chain is built from TRBV6-5 and TRBJ2-7; D assignment may be TRBD1 or TRBD2 (5 bases each). Trimming removed 0 bases at V and 0 bases at J, with 18 bases between. This CDR3 is 18 amino acids long. Looked up from germline, CDR1 is MNHEY and CDR2 is SVGAGI. This CDR3 reads CASSYSSPGHLASYEQYF. CDR3 nucleotide sequence: TGTGCCAGCAGTTACTCTAGTCCCGGACACCTAGCCTCCTACGAGCAGTACTTC.

The chain has TRBV27 and TRBJ2-7; D not resolved. This CDR3 is 15 amino acids long. Germline-derived CDR1 and CDR2 are MNHEY and SMNVEV (reference sequence). The V gene lost 0 bases and the J gene lost 0 bases, with 9 bases spanning the gap. DNA of the CDR3: TGTGCCAGCAGTTTATCTAACAGTGTCTCCTACGAGCAGTACTTC. It translates to CASSLSNSVSYEQYF.

This clonotype was observed a few times. The chain couples TRBV2 to TRBJ1-1; 7 bases agree with TRBD1. V shed 6 bases, J shed 1 base, and the junction held 8 bases outside the gene matches. The CDR3 is 15 amino acids. Germline-derived CDR1 and CDR2 are SNHLY and FYNNEI. In DNA form, the CDR3 reads TGTGCCAGCAGGGACGCCGGGACAGAGAACACTGAAGCTTTCTTT. This translates into CASRDAGTENTEAFF.

The J gene is TRBJ1-6, the V gene TRBV7-2; TRBD1 matches at 10 bases. This CDR3 is built from 17 residues. Germline V gives CDR1 SGHTA, CDR2 FQGNSA. V lost 8 bases and J lost 3; bases outside the gene matches: 10. CDR3 coding DNA: TGTGCCAGCCGGGACAGGGGTAGTTCTCGCTATAATTCACCCCTCCACTTT. It is translated as CASRDRGSSRYNSPLHF.

V gene TRBV10-3 combines with J gene TRBJ2-1; D not resolved. The CDR3 totals 17 residues. CDR1 and CDR2 from the germline V gene are ENHRY and SYGVKD. V lost 0 bases and J lost 4, with 16 bases in between. The CDR3 DNA follows: TGTGCCATCAGTGAGTCCGGTCAAGCCCTAATTTACAATGAGCAGTTCTTC. Amino acids: CAISESGQALIYNEQFF.

The chain combines TRBV7-9 with TRBJ1-2; D is perhaps TRBD1 (6 bases). The CDR3 loop spans 13 amino acids. Germline CDR1 reads SEHNR; CDR2 reads FQNEAQ (reference sequence). V lost 4 bases and J lost 12, with 18 bases in between. Here the CDR3 reads CASSSAWGAPDTF. The CDR3 DNA reads as TGTGCCAGCAGCTCGGCGTGGGGGGCTCCGGACACCTTC.

This clonotype was observed a few times. The chain couples TRBV27 to TRBJ2-3; perhaps TRBD2 as D (6 bases). CDR1 is MNHEY and CDR2 is SMNVEV in the germline V gene (reference sequence). Trimming removed 3 bases at V and 3 bases at J, with 13 bases between. The CDR3 is 15 amino acids. As DNA, the CDR3 is TGTGCCAGCAGTTTGGCGGGAACAGGAACAGATACGCAGTATTTT. Amino acids: CASSLAGTGTDTQYF.

This rearrangement joins TRBV11-2 to TRBJ2-5, with D tentatively TRBD2 (5 bases). The germline V gene encodes CDR1 SGHAT and CDR2 FQNNGV. V lost 5 bases and J 2 bases, leaving 15 bases between the germline ends. This CDR3 has 15 amino acids. The CDR3, as DNA: TGTGCCAGCAGCGCCCTCGGGGATTCGCAAGAGACCCAGTACTTC. Its protein product is CASSALGDSQETQYF. The whole variable domain, remainder taken from reference TRBV11-2 and TRBJ2-5, is EAGVAQSPRYKIIEKRQSVAFWCNPISGHATLYWYQQILGQGPKLLIQFQNNGVVDDSQLPKDRFSAERLKGVDSTLKIQPAKLEDSAVYLCASSALGDSQETQYFGPGTRLLVL.

This clonotype occurred many times. This chain links TRBV27 with TRBJ2-1; unclear D gene. V was pared by 6 bases and J by 9 bases, with 9 bases between. Germline-derived CDR1 and CDR2 are MNHEY and SMNVEV (reference sequence). This CDR3 is 11 amino acids long. The DNA of the CDR3 is TGTGCCAGCAGGAAAAATGTTGAGCAGTTCTTC. Translation gives CASRKNVEQFF.

This clonotype occurred many times. The chain joins TRBV12-3 or TRBV12-4 to TRBJ2-7; possibly TRBD1 for D (6 bases). V was cut by 4 bases and J by 5 bases, with 9 bases left in between. The CDR3 is 12 residues long. The CDR3 here is CASSSHRDEQYF. CDR3 bases: TGTGCCAGCAGTTCGCACAGGGACGAGCAGTACTTC.

The V and J genes are TRBV12-3 or TRBV12-4 and TRBJ2-5; a possible D gene is TRBD2 (7 bases). Trimming pared 2 bases from V and 5 bases from J, leaving 15 bases between. The CDR3 contains 15 residues. CDR3 sequence: CASSLLRGARETQYF. CDR3 sequence (DNA): TGTGCCAGCAGTTTACTTCGGGGGGCGCGGGAGACCCAGTACTTC.